Below, one T cell receptor beta chain is given with its context. These data belong to a study of OX40 agonist ivuxolimab in advanced cancers. The assay was immunoSEQ multiplex PCR, and TCRdb's table has in-frame clones only and misses some. The table includes over 45,000 clones, around 89% detected once. Germline loops: CDR1 SGHAT, CDR2 FQNNGV. The ends lost 5 bases at V and 5 bases at J; junction bases unmatched: 11. This CDR3 contains 16 residues. This clonotype was obtained from an adult with an advanced solid tumor such as melanoma, head and neck, liver or kidney cancer. This sequence joins TRBV11-2 and TRBJ1-4, with TRBD1 identical over 7 bases. The source was CD4+ or CD8+ T cells sorted from blood, collected in a trial of the OX40 agonist ivuxolimab. The DNA for the CDR3 is TGTGCCAGCAGCCTGGGACAGTTGGGGTCAAATGAAAAACTGTTTTTT. Encoded protein: CASSLGQLGSNEKLFF.